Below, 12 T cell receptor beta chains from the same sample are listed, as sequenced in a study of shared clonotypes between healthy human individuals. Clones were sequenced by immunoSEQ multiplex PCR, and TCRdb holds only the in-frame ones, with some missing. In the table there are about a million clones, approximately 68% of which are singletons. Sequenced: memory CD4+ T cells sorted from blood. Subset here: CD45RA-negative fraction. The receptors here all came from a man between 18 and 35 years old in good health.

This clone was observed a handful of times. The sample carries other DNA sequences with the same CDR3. The CDR3 nucleotides are TGTGCCAGCAGCTTACCGGTGAACACTGAAGCTTTCTTT. It specifies CASSLPVNTEAFF. This chain joins TRBV11-2 and TRBJ1-1, with D unclear. This CDR3 has 13 amino acids. Trimming pared 2 bases from V and 0 bases from J, leaving 4 bases between. Per germline, CDR1 SGHAT and CDR2 FQNNGV.

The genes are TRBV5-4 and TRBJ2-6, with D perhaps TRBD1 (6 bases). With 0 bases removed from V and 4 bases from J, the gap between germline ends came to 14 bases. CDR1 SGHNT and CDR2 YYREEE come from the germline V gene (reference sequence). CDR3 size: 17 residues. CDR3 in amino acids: CASSLDPRGTGANVLTF. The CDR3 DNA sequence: TGTGCCAGCAGCTTGGACCCGCGAGGGACAGGGGCCAACGTCCTGACTTTC.

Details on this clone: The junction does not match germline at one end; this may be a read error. CDR3 residues: CASSDSLHEQYF. DNA for the CDR3: TGTGCCAGCAGTGACTCCCTCCACGAGCAGTACTTC. The chain is built from TRBV6-6 and TRBJ2-7; D gene uncertain. The germline gives CDR1 MNHNY, CDR2 SVGAGI (reference sequence). The CDR3 spans 12 residues.

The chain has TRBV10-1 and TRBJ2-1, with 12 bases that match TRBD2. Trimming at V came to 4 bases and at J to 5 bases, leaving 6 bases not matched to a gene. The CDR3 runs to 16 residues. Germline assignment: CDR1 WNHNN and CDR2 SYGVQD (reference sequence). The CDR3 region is CASSGSSGGVDNEQFF. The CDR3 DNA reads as TGCGCCAGCAGTGGCTCTAGCGGGGGGGTAGACAATGAGCAGTTCTTC.

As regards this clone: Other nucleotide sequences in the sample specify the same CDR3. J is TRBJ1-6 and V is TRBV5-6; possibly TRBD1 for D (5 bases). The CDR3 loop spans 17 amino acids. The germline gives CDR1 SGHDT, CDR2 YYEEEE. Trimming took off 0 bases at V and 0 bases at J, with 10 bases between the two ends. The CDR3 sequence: CASSLEAGSSYNSPLHF. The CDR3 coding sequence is TGTGCCAGCAGCTTGGAGGCAGGGAGCTCCTATAATTCACCCCTCCACTTT. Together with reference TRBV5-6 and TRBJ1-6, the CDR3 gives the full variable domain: DAGVTQSPTHLIKTRGQQVTLRCSPKSGHDTVSWYQQALGQGPQFIFQYYEEEERQRGNFPDRFSGHQFPNYSSELNVNALLLGDSALYLCASSLEAGSSYNSPLHFGNGTRLTVT.

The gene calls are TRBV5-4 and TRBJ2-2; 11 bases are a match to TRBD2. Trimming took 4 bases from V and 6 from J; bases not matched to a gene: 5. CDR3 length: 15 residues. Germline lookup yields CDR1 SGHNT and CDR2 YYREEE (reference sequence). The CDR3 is CASSVSGRGAGELFF. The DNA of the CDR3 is TGTGCCAGCAGCGTTAGCGGGAGGGGGGCCGGGGAGCTGTTTTTT.

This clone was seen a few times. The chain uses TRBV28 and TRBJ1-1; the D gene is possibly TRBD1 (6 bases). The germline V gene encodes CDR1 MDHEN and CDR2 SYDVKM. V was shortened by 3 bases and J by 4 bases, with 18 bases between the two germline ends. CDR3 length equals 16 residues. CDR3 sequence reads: CASSFSSRGALTEAFF. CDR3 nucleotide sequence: TGTGCCAGCAGTTTCTCGTCTCGGGGGGCTCTCACTGAAGCTTTCTTT.

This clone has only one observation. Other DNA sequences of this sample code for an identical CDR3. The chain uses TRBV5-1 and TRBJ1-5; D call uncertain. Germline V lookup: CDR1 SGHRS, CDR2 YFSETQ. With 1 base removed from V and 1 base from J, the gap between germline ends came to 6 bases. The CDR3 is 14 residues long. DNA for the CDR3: TGCGCCAGCAGCTTGACGGGAAGCAATCAGCCCCAGCATTTT. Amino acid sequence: CASSLTGSNQPQHF.

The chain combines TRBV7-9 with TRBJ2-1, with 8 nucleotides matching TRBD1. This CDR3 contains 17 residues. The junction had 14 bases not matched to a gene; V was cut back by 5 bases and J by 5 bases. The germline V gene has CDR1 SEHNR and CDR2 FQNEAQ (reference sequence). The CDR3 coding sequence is TGTGCCAGCAGCAGATGGGTGACCGGGACAGGTAACAATGAGCAGTTCTTC. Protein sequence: CASSRWVTGTGNNEQFF.

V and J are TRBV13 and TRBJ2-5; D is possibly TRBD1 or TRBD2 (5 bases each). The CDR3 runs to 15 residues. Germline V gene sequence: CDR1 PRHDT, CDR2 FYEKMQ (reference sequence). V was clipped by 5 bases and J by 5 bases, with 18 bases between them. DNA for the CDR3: TGTGCCAGCAGCGTTAGAGGTAGAGGGGTTGAGACCCAGTACTTC. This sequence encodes CASSVRGRGVETQYF.

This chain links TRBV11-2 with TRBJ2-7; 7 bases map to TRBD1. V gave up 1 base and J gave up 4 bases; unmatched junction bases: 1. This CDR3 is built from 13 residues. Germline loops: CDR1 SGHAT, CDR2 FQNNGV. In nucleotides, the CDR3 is TGTGCCAGCAGCTTAGGGACAGGTTACGAGCAGTACTTC. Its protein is CASSLGTGYEQYF.

The CDR3 nucleotides are TGTGCCAGCAGTTACGCGGGGGGTGAACAGCCCCAGCATTTT. Translating it yields CASSYAGGEQPQHF. The chain is built from TRBV6-6 and TRBJ1-5; possibly TRBD1 for D (5 bases). The germline V and J ends were trimmed by 2 bases and 7 bases, with 12 bases remaining between them. CDR3 size: 14 residues. CDR1 is MNHNY and CDR2 is SVGAGI in the germline V gene (reference sequence).